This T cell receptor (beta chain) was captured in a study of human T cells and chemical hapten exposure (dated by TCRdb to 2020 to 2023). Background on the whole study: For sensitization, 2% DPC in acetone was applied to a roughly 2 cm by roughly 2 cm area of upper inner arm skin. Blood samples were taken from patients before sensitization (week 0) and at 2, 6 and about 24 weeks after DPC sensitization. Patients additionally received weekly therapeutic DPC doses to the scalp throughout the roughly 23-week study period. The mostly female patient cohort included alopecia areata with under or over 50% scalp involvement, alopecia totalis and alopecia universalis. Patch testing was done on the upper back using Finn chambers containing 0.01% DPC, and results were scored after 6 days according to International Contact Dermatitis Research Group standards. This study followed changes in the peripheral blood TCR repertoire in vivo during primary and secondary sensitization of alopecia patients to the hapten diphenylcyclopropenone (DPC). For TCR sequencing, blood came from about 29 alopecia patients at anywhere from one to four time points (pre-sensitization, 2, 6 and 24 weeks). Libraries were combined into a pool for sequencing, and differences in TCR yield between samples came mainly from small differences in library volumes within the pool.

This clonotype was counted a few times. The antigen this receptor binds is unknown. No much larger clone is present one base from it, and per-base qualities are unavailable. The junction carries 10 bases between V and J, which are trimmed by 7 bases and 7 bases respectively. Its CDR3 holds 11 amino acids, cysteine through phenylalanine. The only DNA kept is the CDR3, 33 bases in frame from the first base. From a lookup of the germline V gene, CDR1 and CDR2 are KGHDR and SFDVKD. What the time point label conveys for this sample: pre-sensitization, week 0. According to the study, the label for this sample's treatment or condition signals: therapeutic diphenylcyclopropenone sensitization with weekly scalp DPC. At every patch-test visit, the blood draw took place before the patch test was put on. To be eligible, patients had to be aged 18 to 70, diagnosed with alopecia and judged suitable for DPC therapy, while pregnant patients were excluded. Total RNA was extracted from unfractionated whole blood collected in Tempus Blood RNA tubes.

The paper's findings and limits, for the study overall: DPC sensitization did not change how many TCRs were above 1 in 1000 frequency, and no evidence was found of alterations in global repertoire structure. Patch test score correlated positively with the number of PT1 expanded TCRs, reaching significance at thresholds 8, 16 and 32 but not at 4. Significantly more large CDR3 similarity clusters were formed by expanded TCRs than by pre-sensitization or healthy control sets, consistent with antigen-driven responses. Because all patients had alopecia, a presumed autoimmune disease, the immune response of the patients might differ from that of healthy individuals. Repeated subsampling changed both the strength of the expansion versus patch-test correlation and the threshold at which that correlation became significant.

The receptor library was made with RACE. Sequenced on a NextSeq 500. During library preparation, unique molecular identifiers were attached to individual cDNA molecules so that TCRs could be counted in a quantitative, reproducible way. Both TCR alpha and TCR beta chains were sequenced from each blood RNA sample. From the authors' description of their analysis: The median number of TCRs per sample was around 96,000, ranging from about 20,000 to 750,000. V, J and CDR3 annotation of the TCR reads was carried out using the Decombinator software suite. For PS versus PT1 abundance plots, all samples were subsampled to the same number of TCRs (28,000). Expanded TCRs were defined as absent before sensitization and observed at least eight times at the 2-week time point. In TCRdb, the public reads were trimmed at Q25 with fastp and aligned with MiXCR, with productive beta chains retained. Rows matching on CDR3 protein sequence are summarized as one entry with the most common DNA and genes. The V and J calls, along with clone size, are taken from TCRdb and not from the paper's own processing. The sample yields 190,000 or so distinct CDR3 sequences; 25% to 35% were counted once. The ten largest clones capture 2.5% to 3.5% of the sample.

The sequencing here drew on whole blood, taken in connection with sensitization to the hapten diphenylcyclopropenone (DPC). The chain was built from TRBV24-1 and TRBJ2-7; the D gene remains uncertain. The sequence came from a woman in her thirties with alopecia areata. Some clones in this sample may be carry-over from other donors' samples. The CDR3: CATSPLGEQYF. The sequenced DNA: TGTGCCACCAGCCCTCTGGGGGAGCAGTACTTC.